This TCR beta chain was sequenced for a study of blood T cell repertoires in COVID-19. TCRdb's table, derived via immunoSEQ multiplex PCR, lists solely in-frame clones and lacks some. The table has 68,000 or so clones, 86% seen once. The clonotype was recovered from a man younger than 45 with acute or convalescent COVID-19. Sequencing used peripheral blood.

The CDR3 sequence is CASSLSGQNEQFF. CDR3 in DNA: TGCGCCAGCAGCCTTTCTGGGCAAAATGAGCAGTTCTTC. The V call is TRBV4-3, the J call TRBJ2-1; no firm D call. Trimming removed 4 bases from V and 7 bases from J, with 11 bases in between. The CDR3 runs to 13 residues. Germline assignment: CDR1 LGHNA and CDR2 YSLEER.